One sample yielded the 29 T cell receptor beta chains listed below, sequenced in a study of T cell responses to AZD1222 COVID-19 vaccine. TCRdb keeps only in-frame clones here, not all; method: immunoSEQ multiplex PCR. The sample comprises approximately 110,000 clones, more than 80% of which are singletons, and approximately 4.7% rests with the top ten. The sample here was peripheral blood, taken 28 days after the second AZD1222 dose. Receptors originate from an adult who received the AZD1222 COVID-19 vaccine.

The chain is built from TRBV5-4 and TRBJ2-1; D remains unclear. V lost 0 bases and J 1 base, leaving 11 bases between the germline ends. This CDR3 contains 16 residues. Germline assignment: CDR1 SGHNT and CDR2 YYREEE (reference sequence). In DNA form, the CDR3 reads TGTGCCAGCAGCTTGGGTGGGGTCAAGTCCTACAATGAGCAGTTCTTC. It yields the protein CASSLGGVKSYNEQFF.

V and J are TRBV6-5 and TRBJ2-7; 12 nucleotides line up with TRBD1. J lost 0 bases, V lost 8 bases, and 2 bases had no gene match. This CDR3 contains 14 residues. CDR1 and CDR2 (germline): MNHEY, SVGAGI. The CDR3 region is CASGTGGNSYEQYF. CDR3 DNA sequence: TGTGCCAGCGGGACAGGGGGCAACTCCTACGAGCAGTACTTC.

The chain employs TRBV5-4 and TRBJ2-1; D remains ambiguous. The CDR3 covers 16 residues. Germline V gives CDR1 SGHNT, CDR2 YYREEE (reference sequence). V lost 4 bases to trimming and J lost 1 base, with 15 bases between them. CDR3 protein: CASSPKGGLSYNEQFF. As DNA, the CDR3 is TGTGCCAGCAGCCCCAAAGGTGGGTTGTCCTACAATGAGCAGTTCTTC.

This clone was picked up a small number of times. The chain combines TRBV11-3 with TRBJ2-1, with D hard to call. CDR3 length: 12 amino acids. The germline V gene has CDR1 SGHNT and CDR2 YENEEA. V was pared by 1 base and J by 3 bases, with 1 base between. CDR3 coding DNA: TGTGCCAGCAGCTTAGGCTACAATGAGCAGTTCTTC. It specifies CASSLGYNEQFF.

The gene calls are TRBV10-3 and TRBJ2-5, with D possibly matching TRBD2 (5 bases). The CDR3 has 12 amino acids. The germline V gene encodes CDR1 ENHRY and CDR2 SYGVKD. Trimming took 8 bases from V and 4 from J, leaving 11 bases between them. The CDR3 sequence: CAISRDVETQYF. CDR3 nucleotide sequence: TGTGCCATCTCGAGGGATGTAGAGACCCAGTACTTC.

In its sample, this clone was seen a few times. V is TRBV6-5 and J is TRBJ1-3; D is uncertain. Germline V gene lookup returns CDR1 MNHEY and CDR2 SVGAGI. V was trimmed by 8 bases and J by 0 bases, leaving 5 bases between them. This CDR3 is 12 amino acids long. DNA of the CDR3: TGTGCCAGCGTAAGCTCTGGAAACACCATATATTTT. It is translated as CASVSSGNTIYF.

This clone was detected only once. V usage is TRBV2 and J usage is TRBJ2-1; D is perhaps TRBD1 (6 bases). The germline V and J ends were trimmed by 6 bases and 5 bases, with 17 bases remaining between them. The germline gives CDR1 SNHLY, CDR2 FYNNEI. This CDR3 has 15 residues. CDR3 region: CASRGAVQGDNEQFF. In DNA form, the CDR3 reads TGTGCCAGCAGGGGGGCGGTGCAGGGAGACAATGAGCAGTTCTTC.

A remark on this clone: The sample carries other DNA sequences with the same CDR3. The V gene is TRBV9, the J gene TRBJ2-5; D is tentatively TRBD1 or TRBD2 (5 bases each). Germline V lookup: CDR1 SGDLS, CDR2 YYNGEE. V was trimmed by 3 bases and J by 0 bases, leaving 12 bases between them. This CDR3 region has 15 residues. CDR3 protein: CASSGRGRHQETQYF. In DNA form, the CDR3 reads TGTGCCAGCAGCGGACGGGGACGGCACCAAGAGACCCAGTACTTC.

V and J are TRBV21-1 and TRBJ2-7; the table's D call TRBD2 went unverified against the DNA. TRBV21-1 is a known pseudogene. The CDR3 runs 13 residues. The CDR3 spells CASSKRGAAEQYF. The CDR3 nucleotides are TGTGCCAGCAGCAAGCGGGGGGCGGCCGAGCAGTACTTC.

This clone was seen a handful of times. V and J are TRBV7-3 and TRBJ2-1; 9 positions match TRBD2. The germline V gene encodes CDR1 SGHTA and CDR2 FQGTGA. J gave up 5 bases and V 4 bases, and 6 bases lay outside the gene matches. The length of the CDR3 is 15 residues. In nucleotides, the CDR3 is TGTGCCAGCAGCTCGCTAGCGGGGACCCACAATGAGCAGTTCTTC. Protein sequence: CASSSLAGTHNEQFF.

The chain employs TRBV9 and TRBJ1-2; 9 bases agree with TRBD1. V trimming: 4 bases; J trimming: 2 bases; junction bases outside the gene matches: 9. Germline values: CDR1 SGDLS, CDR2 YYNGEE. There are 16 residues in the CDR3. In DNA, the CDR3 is TGTGCCAGCAGCCCTCAACAGGGGGCTGTGAACTATGGCTACACCTTC. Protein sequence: CASSPQQGAVNYGYTF.

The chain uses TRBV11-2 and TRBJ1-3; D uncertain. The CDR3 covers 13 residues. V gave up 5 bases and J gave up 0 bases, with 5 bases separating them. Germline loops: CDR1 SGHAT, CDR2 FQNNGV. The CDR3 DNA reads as TGTGCCAGCAGCGCGTCCTCTGGAAACACCATATATTTT. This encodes CASSASSGNTIYF.

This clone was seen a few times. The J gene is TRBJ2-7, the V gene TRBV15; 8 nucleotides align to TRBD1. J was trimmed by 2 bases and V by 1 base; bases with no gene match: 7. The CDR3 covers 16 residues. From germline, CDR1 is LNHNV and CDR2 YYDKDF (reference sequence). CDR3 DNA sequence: TGTGCCACCAGCAGAGCACAGACAGGGGCGACCTACGAGCAGTACTTC. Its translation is CATSRAQTGATYEQYF.

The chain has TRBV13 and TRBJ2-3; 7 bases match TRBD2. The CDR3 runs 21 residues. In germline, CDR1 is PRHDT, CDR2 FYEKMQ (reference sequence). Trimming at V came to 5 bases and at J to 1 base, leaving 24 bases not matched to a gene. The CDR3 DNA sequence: TGTGCCAGCAGCCCCATGCCCTACCTAGCGGAAATATCCTCGGGCACAGATACGCAGTATTTT. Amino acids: CASSPMPYLAEISSGTDTQYF.

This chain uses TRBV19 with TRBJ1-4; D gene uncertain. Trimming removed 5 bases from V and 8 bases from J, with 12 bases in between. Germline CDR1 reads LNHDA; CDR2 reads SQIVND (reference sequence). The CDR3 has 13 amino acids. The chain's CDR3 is CASSSGLEEKLFF. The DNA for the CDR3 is TGTGCCAGTAGTTCCGGGCTGGAGGAAAAACTGTTTTTT.

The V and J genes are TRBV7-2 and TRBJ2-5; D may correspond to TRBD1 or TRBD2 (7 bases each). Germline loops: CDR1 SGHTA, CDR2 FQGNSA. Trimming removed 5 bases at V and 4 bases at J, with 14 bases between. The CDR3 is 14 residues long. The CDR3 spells CASSPTGEGETQYF. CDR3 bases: TGTGCCAGCAGCCCTACAGGGGAGGGAGAGACCCAGTACTTC.

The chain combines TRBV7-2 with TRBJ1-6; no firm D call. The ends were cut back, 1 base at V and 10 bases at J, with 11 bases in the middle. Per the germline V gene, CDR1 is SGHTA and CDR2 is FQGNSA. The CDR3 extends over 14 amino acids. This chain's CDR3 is CASSLGRLESPLHF. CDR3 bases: TGTGCCAGCAGCTTAGGTCGTTTAGAATCACCCCTCCACTTT.

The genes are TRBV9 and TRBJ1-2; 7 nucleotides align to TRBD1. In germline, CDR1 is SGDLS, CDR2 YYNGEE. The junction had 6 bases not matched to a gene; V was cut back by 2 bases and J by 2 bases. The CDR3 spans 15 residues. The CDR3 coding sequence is TGTGCCAGCAGCGTGCAGGGGGTAGGCAACTATGGCTACACCTTC. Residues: CASSVQGVGNYGYTF.

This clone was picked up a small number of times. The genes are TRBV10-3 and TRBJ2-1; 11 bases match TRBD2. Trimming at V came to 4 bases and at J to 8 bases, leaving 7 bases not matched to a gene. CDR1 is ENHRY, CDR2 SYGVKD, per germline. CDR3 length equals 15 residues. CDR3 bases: TGTGCCATCAGTGTGTTAGCGGGGGGGCCAGATGAGCAGTTCTTC. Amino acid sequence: CAISVLAGGPDEQFF.

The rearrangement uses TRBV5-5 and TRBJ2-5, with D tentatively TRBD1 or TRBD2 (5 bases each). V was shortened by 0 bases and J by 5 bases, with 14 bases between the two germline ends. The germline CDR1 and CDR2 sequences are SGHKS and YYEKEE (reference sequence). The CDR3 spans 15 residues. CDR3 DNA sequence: TGTGCCAGCAGCTTGGGGGACGGAGGCCGGGAGACCCAGTACTTC. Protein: CASSLGDGGRETQYF.

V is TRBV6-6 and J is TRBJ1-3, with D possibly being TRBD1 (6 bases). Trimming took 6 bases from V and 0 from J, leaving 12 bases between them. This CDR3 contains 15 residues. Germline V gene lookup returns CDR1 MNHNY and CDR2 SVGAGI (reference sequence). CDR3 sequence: CASSPDRISGNTIYF. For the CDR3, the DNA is TGTGCCAGCAGCCCTGACAGGATCTCTGGAAACACCATATATTTT.

The CDR3 is CASSPGRKDTDTQYF. CDR3 DNA sequence: TGTGCCAGCAGTCCGGGACGGAAAGACACAGATACGCAGTATTTT. The chain employs TRBV5-5 and TRBJ2-3; the D call may be TRBD1 or TRBD2 (5 bases each). Trimming removed 5 bases from V and 2 bases from J, with 15 bases in between. CDR3 length: 15 amino acids. Germline V gives CDR1 SGHKS, CDR2 YYEKEE (reference sequence).

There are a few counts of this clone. CDR3 residues: CATSRERDSNSPLHF. The CDR3 DNA reads TGTGCCACCAGCAGGGAACGGGACAGTAATTCACCCCTCCACTTT. The V gene is TRBV15, the J gene TRBJ1-6, with TRBD1 matching 7 bases. CDR3 size: 15 residues. The junction had 5 bases not matched to a gene; V was cut back by 3 bases and J by 6 bases. Germline CDR1 and CDR2: LNHNV and YYDKDF (reference sequence).

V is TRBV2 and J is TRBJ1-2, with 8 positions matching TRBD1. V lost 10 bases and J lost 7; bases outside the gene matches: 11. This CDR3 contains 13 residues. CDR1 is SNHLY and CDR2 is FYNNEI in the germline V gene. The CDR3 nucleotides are TGTGCCACCATTACAGGGGGGACCGGTGGCTACACCTTC. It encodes CATITGGTGGYTF.

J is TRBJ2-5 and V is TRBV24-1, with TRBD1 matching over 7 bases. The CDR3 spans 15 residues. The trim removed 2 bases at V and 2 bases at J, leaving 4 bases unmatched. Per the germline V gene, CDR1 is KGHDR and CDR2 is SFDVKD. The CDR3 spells CATSDWGQLQETQYF. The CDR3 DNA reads TGTGCCACCAGTGATTGGGGACAGCTACAAGAGACCCAGTACTTC.

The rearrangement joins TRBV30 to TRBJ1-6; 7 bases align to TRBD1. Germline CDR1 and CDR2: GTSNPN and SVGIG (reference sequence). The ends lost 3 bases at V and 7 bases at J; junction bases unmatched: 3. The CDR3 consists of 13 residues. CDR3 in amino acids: CAWRRQGNSPLHF. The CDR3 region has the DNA TGTGCCTGGAGAAGACAGGGAAATTCACCCCTCCACTTT. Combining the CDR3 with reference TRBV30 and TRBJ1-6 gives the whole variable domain SQTIHQWPATLVQPVGSPLSLECTVEGTSNPNLYWYRQAAGRGLQLLFYSVGIGQISSEVPQNLSASRPQDRQFILSSKKLLLSDSGFYLCAWRRQGNSPLHFGNGTRLTVT.

This CDR3 reads CASSLLTLIDEQYF. CDR3 DNA sequence: TGTGCCAGCAGCTTATTGACCCTTATCGACGAGCAGTACTTC. The chain joins TRBV7-9 to TRBJ2-7, with no clear D. This CDR3 has 14 amino acids. Germline lookup yields CDR1 SEHNR and CDR2 FQNEAQ (reference sequence). The germline V and J ends were trimmed by 2 bases and 5 bases, with 13 bases remaining between them.

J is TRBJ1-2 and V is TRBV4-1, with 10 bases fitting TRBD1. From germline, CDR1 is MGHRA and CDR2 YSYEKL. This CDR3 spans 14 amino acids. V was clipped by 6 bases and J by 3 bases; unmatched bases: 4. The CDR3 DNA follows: TGCGCCAGCAGGAGGACAGGGGGTTACTATGGCTACACCTTC. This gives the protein CASRRTGGYYGYTF.

The DNA for the CDR3 is TGTGCCAGCAGTTTAAATCCGGGACGCCGCCCAGCTAACTATGGCTACACCTTC. Its protein is CASSLNPGRRPANYGYTF. The chain has TRBV28 and TRBJ1-2; D perhaps matches TRBD1 (5 bases). Deletions cut 2 bases from V and 0 bases from J, with 19 bases between. CDR1 and CDR2 (germline): MDHEN, SYDVKM. CDR3 length equals 18 residues.